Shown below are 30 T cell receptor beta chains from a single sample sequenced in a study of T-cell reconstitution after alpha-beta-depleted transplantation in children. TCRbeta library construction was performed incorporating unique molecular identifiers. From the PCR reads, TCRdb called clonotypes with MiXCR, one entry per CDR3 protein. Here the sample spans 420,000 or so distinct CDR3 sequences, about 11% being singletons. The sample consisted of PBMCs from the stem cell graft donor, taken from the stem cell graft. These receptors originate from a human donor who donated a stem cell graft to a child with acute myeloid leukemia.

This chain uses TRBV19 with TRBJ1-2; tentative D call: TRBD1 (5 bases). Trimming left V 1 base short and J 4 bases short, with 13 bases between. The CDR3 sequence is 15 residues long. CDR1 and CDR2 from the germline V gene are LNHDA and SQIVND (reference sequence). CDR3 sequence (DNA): TGTGCCAGTAGTATAGGGGGCAGAAAAAGCTATGGCTACACCTTC. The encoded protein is CASSIGGRKSYGYTF.

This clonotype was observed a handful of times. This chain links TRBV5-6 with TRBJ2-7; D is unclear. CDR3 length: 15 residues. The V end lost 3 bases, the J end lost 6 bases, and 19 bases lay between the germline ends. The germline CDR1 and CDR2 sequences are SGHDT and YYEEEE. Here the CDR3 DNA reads TGTGCCAGCAGCTGGGCCGGACGGACCGACGTCGAGCAGTACTTC. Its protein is CASSWAGRTDVEQYF.

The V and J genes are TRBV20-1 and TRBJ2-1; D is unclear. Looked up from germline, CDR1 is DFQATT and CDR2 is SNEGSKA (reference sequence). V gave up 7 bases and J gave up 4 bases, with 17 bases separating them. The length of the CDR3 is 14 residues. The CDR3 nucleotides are TGCAGTGTAAGTTCCGCAGACTCGTACAATGAGCAGTTCTTC. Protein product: CSVSSADSYNEQFF.

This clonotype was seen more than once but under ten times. CDR3 region: CASSVDPAATYEQYF. Here the CDR3 DNA reads TGTGCCAGCAGCGTAGATCCAGCGGCCACCTACGAGCAGTACTTC. The chain couples TRBV9 to TRBJ2-7, with D maybe TRBD2 (5 bases). This CDR3 is built from 15 residues. V lost 0 bases to trimming and J lost 2 bases, with 12 bases between them. Per the germline V gene, CDR1 is SGDLS and CDR2 is YYNGEE.

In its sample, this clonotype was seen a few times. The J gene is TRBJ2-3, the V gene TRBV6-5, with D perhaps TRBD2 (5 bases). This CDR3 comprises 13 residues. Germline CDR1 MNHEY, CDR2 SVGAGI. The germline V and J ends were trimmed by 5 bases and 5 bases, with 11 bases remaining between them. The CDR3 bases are TGTGCCAGCAGTCACGAGGGTCTAGATACGCAGTATTTT. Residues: CASSHEGLDTQYF.

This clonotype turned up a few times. The CDR3 reads CASSLAGGIFDEQFF. CDR3 coding DNA: TGTGCCAGCAGCTTGGCGGGGGGGATTTTCGATGAGCAGTTCTTC. This sequence joins TRBV5-6 and TRBJ2-1; 8 bases line up with TRBD2. The CDR3 loop spans 15 amino acids. Germline V gene data show CDR1 as SGHDT and CDR2 as YYEEEE. V was pared by 0 bases and J by 8 bases, with 7 bases of the junction left unmatched.

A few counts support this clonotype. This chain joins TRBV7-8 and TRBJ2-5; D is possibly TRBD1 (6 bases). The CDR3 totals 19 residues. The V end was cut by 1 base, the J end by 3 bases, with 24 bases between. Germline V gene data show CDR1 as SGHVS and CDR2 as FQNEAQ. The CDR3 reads CASSLGGGPEWIMEETQYF. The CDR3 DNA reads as TGTGCCAGCAGCTTAGGTGGGGGCCCGGAGTGGATAATGGAAGAGACCCAGTACTTC.

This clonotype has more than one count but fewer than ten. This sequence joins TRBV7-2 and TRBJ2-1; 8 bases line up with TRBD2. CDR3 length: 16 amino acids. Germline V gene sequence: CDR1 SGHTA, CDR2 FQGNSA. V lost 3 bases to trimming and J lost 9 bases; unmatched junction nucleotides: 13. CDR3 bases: TGTGCCAGCAGCTTCCTTTCGGGGGGGGCCGGGGGTGAGCAGTTCTTC. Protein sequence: CASSFLSGGAGGEQFF.

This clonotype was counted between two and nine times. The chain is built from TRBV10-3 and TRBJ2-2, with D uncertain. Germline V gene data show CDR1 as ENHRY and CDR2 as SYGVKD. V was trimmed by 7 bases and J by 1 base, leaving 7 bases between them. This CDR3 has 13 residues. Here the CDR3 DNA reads TGTGCCATCAACACAGAGAACACCGGGGAGCTGTTTTTT. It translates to CAINTENTGELFF.

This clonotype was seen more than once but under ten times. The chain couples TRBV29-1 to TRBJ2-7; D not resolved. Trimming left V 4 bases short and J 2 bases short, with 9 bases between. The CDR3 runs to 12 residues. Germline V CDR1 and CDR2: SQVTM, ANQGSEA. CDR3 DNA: TGCAGCGTTGGGTTGCACACCTACGAGCAGTACTTC. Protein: CSVGLHTYEQYF.

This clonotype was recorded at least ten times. DNA of the CDR3: TGTGCCAGCAGCTTAGATCCAGGGCAGAACACCGGGGAGCTGTTTTTT. Translation gives CASSLDPGQNTGELFF. J is TRBJ2-2 and V is TRBV7-9, with D perhaps matching TRBD1 (5 bases). CDR1 SEHNR and CDR2 FQNEAQ come from the germline V gene (reference sequence). The CDR3 is made up of 16 amino acids. Between the trimmed V and J ends, which lost 1 base and 1 base, there was a span of 10 bases.

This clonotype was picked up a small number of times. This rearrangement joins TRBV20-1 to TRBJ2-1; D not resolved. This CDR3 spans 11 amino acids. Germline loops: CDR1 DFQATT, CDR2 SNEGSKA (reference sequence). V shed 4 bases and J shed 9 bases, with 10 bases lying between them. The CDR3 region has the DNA TGCAGTGCTACAACGAGAAGTGAGCAGTTCTTC. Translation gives CSATTRSEQFF.

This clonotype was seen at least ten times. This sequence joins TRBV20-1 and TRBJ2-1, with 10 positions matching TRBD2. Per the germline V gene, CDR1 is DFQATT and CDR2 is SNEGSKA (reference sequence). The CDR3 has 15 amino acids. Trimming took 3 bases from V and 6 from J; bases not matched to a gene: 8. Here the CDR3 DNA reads TGCAGTGCTAGTGGTTGGACTAGCGGCCTCAATGAGCAGTTCTTC. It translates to CSASGWTSGLNEQFF.

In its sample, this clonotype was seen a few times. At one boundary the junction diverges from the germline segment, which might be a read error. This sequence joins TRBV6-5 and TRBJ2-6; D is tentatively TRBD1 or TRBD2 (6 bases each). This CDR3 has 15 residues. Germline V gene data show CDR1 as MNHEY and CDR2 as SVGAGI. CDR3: CASSYRGVGANGLTF. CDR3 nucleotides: TGTGCCAGCAGTTACCGCGGGGTGGGGGCCAACGGCCTGACTTTC.

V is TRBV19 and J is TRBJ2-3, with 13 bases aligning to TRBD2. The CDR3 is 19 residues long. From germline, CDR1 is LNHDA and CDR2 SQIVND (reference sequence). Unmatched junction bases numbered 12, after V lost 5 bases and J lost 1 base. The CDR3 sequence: CASSGGLAGNLLGTDTQYF. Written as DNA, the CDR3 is TGTGCCAGTAGTGGGGGACTAGCGGGAAACCTCCTCGGCACAGATACGCAGTATTTT.

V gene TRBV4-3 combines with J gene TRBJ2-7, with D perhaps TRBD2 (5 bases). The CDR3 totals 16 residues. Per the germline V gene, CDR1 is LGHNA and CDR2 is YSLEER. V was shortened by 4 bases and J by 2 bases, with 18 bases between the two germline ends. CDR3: CASSRALGVATYEQYF. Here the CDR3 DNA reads TGCGCCAGCAGCCGAGCCCTCGGGGTAGCTACCTACGAGCAGTACTTC.

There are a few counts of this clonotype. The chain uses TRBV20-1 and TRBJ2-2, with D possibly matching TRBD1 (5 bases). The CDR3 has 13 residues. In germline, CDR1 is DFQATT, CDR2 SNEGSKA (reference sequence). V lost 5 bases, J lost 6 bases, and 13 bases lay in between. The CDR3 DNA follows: TGCAGTGCTCTCAGGGTCGGTCCCGGGGAGCTGTTTTTT. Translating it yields CSALRVGPGELFF.

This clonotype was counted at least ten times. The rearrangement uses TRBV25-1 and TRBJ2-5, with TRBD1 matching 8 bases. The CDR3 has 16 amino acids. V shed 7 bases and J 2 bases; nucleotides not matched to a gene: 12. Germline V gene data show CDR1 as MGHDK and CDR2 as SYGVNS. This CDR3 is CASTDRGRTLQETQYF. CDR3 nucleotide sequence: TGTGCCAGCACAGACAGGGGTCGAACGCTGCAAGAGACCCAGTACTTC.

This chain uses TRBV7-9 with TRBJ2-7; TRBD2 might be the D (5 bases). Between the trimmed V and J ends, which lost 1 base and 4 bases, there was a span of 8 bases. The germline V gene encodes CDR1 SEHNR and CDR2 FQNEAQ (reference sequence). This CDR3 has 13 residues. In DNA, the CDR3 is TGTGCCAGCAGCTTAGGGGGAGAGTACGAGCAGTACTTC. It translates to CASSLGGEYEQYF.

The CDR3 region has the DNA TGCAGTGCTAGAATCCTAGGGGTGAACACTGAAGCTTTCTTT. It yields the protein CSARILGVNTEAFF. The chain uses TRBV20-1 and TRBJ1-1; D perhaps matches TRBD1 (5 bases). The CDR3 has 14 amino acids. Looked up from germline, CDR1 is DFQATT and CDR2 is SNEGSKA (reference sequence). V lost 2 bases and J lost 0, with 10 bases in between.

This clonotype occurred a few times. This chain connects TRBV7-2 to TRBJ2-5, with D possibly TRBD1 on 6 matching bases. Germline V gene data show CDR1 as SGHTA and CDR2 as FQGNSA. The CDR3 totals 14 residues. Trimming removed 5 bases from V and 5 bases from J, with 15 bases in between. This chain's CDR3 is CASSVGQQGETQYF. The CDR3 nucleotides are TGTGCCAGCAGCGTAGGACAGCAAGGGGAGACCCAGTACTTC.

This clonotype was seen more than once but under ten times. The CDR3 region is CASSYSTVGNTIYF. The CDR3 DNA sequence: TGTGCCAGCAGTTACTCCACCGTTGGAAACACCATATATTTT. The chain joins TRBV6-5 to TRBJ1-3, with D uncertain. V was clipped by 0 bases and J by 3 bases, with 6 bases between them. The CDR3 is made up of 14 amino acids. Looked up from germline, CDR1 is MNHEY and CDR2 is SVGAGI.

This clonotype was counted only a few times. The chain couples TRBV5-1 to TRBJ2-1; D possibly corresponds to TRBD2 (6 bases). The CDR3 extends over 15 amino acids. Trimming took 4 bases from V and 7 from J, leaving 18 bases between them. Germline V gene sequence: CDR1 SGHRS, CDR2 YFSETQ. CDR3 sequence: CASSLAPSGTNEQFF. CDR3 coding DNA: TGCGCCAGCAGCCTAGCCCCTTCAGGGACTAATGAGCAGTTCTTC.

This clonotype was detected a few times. In nucleotides, the CDR3 is TGTGCCAGCAGTGAATGGGTAGCGGGAGGTGACACCGGGGAGCTGTTTTTT. Protein sequence: CASSEWVAGGDTGELFF. The J gene is TRBJ2-2, the V gene TRBV2; 10 nucleotides match TRBD2. V lost 2 bases and J lost 3; bases outside the gene matches: 6. Germline V gives CDR1 SNHLY, CDR2 FYNNEI. CDR3 length: 17 residues.

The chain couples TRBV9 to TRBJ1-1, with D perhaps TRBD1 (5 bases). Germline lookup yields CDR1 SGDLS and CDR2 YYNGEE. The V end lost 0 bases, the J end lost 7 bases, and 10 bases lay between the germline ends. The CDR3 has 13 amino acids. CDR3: CASSVGRGSEAFF. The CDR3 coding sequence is TGTGCCAGCAGCGTAGGCCGGGGCAGTGAAGCTTTCTTT.

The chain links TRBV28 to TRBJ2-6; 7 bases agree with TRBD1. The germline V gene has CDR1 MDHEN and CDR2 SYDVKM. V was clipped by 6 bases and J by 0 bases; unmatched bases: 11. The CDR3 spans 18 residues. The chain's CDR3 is CASRSTGTAVSGANVLTF. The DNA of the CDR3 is TGTGCCAGCAGATCCACCGGGACAGCCGTCTCTGGGGCCAACGTCCTGACTTTC.

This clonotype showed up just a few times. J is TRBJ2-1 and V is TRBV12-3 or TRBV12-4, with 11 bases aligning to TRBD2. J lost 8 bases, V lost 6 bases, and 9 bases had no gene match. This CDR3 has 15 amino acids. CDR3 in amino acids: CASRPGLAGGYEQFF. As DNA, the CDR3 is TGTGCCAGCAGACCGGGCCTAGCGGGAGGCTATGAGCAGTTCTTC.

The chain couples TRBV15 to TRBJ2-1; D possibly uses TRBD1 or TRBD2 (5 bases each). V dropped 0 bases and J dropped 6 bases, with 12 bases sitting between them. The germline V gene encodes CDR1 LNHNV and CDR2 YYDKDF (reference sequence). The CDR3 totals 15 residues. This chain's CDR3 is CATSREGLGGNEQFF. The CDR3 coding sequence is TGTGCCACCAGCAGAGAGGGTCTTGGGGGCAATGAGCAGTTCTTC.

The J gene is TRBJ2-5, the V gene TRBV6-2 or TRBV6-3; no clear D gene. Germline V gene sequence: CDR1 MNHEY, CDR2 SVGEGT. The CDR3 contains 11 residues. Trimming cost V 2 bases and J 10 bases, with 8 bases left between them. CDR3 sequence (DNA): TGTGCCAGCAGTTACCCCGGAAGCCAGTACTTC. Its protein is CASSYPGSQYF.

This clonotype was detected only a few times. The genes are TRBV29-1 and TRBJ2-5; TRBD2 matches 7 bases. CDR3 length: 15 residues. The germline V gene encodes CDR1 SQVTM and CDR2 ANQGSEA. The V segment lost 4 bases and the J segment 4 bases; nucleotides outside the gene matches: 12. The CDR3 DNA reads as TGCAGCGTTGTGGGGTGGGGGGGGAATGGAGAGACCCAGTACTTC. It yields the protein CSVVGWGGNGETQYF.